One and the same sample provided the 5 T cell receptor beta chains below, sequenced in a study of blood T cells in healthy people across ages. Through a sample-barcoded 5' primer and a J-beta primer mix, a second PCR was run for roughly 6 to 11 cycles. TCRdb re-derived calls from the 5' RACE reads in MiXCR, one entry per CDR3 protein. Among hundreds of thousands of distinct CDR3 sequences listed, just under 25% were seen once. This same sample was also part of a study on T cells of mothers and their children.

The specimen was blood. These receptors were collected from a boy between 5 and 17 years old in good health.

The chain links TRBV28 to TRBJ2-5; D gene unclear. TRBJ2-7 explains the end of the DNA better; the J call may be wrong. CDR1 MDHEN and CDR2 SYDVKM come from the germline V gene. The CDR3 runs to 15 residues. The CDR3 sequence: CASSLYSLSSYEQYF. For the CDR3, the DNA is TGTGCCAGCAGTTTATATTCACTGAGCTCCTACGAGCAGTACTTC.

The V gene is TRBV28, the J gene TRBJ2-1; D gene uncertain. V lost 1 base and J lost 9, with 10 bases in between. Germline V gives CDR1 MDHEN, CDR2 SYDVKM. CDR3 length: 13 residues. In DNA, the CDR3 is TGTGCCAGCAGTTTATCAGCCCCACTTGAGCAGTTCTTC. Its protein product is CASSLSAPLEQFF.

The V gene is TRBV29-1, the J gene TRBJ2-5; 11 bases align to TRBD2. The last part of the DNA fits TRBJ2-7 better; the J call may be wrong. Germline assignment: CDR1 SQVTM and CDR2 ANQGSEA. This CDR3 is built from 15 residues. CDR3 in amino acids: CSVASGTSGFYEQYF. The CDR3, as DNA: TGCAGCGTTGCGTCCGGGACTAGCGGATTCTACGAGCAGTACTTC.

The genes are TRBV12-3 or TRBV12-4 and TRBJ2-2, with a possible D match to TRBD1 (6 bases). The CDR3 contains 18 residues. Trimming removed 6 bases from V and 0 bases from J, with 20 bases in between. The chain's CDR3 is CASSRGRQGLSNTGELFF. The DNA of the CDR3 is TGTGCCAGCAGCCGCGGCCGCCAGGGGTTATCGAACACCGGGGAGCTGTTTTTT.

The chain has TRBV28 and TRBJ2-7; TRBD1 matches at 9 bases. Germline trimming cut 5 bases from V and 0 bases from J; bases unmatched to any gene: 8. CDR1 is MDHEN and CDR2 is SYDVKM in the germline V gene. The CDR3 extends over 16 amino acids. CDR3 coding DNA: TGTGCCAGCAGTCTACCGGACAGGGGTCCCTCCTACGAGCAGTACTTC. Protein sequence: CASSLPDRGPSYEQYF.